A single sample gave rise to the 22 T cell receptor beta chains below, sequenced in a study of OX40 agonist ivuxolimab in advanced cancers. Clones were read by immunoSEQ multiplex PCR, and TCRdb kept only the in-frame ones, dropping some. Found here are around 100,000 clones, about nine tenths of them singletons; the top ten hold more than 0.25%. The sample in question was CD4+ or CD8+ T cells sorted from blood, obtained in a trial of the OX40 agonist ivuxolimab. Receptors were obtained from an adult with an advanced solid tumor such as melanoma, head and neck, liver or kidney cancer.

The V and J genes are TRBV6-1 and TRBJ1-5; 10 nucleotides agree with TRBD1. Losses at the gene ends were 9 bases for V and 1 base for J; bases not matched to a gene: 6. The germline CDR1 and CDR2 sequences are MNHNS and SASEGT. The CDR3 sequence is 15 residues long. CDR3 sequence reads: CASRRGQGSNQPQHF. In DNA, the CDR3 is TGTGCCAGTCGGCGGGGACAGGGGAGCAATCAGCCCCAGCATTTT.

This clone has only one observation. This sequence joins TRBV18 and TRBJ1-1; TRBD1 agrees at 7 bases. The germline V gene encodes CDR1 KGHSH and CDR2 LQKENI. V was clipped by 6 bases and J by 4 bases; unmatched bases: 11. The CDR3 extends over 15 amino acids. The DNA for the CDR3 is TGTGCCAGCTCCACCCAACTTAACAGGGGCACTGAAGCTTTCTTT. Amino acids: CASSTQLNRGTEAFF.

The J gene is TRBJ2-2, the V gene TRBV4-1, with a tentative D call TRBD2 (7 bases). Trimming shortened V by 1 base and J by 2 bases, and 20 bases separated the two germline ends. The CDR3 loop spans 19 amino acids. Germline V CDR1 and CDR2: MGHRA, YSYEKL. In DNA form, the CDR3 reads TGCGCCAGCAGCCAAGTTGCTAGCGGCCTAGGGGGAAACACCGGGGAGCTGTTTTTT. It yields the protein CASSQVASGLGGNTGELFF.

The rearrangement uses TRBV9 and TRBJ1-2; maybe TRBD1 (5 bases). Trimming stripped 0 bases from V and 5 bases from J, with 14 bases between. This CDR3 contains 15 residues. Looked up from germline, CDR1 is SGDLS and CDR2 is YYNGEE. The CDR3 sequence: CASSVGGWGPYGYTF. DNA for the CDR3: TGTGCCAGCAGCGTAGGAGGGTGGGGACCATATGGCTACACCTTC.

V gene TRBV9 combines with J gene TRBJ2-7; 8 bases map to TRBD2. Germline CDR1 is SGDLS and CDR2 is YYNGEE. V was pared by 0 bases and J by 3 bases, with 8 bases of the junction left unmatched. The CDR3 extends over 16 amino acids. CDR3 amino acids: CASSVGPGGNLYEQYF. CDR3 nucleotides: TGTGCCAGCAGCGTAGGTCCGGGGGGGAACCTCTACGAGCAGTACTTC.

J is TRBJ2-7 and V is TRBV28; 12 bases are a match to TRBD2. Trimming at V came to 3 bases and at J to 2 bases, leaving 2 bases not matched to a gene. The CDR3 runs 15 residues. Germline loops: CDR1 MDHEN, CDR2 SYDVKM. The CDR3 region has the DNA TGTGCCAGCAGTTTTCCTAGCGGGAGGGCCTACGAGCAGTACTTC. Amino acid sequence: CASSFPSGRAYEQYF.

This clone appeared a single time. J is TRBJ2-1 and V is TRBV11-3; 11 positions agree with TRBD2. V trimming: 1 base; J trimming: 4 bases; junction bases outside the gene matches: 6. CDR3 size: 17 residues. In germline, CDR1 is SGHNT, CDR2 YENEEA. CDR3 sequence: CASSLAGGLADYNEQFF. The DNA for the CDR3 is TGTGCCAGCAGCTTAGCGGGGGGACTAGCGGATTACAATGAGCAGTTCTTC.

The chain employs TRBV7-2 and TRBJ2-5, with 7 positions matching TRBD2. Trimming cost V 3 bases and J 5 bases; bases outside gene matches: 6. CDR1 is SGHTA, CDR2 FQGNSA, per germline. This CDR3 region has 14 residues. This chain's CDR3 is CASSFGGRGETQYF. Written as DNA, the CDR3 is TGTGCCAGCAGCTTCGGCGGGAGAGGGGAGACCCAGTACTTC.

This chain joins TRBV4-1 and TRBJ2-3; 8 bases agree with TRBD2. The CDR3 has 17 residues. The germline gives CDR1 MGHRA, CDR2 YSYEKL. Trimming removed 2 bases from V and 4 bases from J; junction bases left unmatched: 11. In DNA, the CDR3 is TGCGCCAGCAGCCAAACCACCGGGACTAGAGTAGCAGATACGCAGTATTTT. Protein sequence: CASSQTTGTRVADTQYF.

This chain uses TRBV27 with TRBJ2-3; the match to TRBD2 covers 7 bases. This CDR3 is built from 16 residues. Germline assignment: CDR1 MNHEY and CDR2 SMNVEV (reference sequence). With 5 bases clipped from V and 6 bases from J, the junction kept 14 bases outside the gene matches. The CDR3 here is CASSPQGEGAGDTQYF. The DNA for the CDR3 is TGTGCCAGCAGTCCCCAAGGGGAGGGCGCGGGGGATACGCAGTATTTT.

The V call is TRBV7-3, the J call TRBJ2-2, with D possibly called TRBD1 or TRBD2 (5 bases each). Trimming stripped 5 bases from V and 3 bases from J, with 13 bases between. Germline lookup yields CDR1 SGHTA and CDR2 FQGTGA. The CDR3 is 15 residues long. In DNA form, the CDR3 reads TGTGCCAGCAGCCCCTCGGGGACGGACACCGGGGAGCTGTTTTTT. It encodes CASSPSGTDTGELFF.

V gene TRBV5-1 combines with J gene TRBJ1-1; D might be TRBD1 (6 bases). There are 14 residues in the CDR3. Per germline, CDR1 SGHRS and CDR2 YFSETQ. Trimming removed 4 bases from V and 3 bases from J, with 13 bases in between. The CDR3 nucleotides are TGCGCCAGCAGCAGGACAGTGACGGACACTGAAGCTTTCTTT. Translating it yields CASSRTVTDTEAFF. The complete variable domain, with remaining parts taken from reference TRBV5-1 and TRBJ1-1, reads KAGVTQTPRYLIKTRGQQVTLSCSPISGHRSVSWYQQTPGQGLQFLFEYFSETQRNKGNFPGRFSGRQFSNSRSEMNVSTLELGDSALYLCASSRTVTDTEAFFGQGTRLTVV.

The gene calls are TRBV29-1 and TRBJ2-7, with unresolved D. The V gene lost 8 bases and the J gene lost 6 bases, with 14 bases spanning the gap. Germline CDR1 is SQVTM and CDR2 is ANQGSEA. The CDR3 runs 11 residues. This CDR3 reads CSHSWNGEQYF. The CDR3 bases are TGCAGCCACTCCTGGAATGGCGAGCAGTACTTC.

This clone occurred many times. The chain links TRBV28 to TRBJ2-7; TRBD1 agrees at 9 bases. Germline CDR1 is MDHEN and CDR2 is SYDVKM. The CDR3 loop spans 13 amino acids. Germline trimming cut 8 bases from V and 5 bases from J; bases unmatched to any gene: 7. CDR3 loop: CASGKQGAHEQYF. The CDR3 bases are TGTGCCAGCGGGAAACAGGGGGCACACGAGCAGTACTTC.

CDR3 sequence reads: CASRSTGVGNTIYF. DNA for the CDR3: TGTGCCAGCAGATCCACAGGGGTGGGAAACACCATATATTTT. V usage is TRBV27 and J usage is TRBJ1-3, with TRBD1 identical over 7 bases. Trimming removed 6 bases from V and 4 bases from J; junction bases left unmatched: 6. The CDR3 consists of 14 residues. The V gene's germline CDR1 is MNHEY and CDR2 SMNVEV (reference sequence).

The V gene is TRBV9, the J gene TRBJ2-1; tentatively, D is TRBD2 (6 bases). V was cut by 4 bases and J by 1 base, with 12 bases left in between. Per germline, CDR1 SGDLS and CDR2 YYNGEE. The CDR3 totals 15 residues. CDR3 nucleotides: TGTGCCAGCAGCTCTTCGGCGGGGTCCTACAATGAGCAGTTCTTC. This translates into CASSSSAGSYNEQFF.

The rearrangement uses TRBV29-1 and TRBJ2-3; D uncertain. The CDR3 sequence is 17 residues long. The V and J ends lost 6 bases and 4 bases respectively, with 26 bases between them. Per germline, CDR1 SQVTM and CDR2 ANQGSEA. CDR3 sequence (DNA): TGCAGCGTAAGCCGTGTCCCTGAGGCCCCAGCCTCAGATACGCAGTATTTT. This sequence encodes CSVSRVPEAPASDTQYF.

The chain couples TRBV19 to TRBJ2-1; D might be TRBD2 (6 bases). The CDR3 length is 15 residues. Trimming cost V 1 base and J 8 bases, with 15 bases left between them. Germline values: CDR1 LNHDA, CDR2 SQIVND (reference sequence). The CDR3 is CASSIAGLRGDEQFF. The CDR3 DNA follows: TGTGCCAGTAGTATAGCGGGACTGAGGGGCGATGAGCAGTTCTTC.

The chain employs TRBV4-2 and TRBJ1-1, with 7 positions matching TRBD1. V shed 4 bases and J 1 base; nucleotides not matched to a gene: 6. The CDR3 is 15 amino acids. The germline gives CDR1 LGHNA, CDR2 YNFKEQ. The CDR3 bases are TGTGCCAGCAGCCCCGACAGGGCTGGGAACACTGAAGCTTTCTTT. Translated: CASSPDRAGNTEAFF.

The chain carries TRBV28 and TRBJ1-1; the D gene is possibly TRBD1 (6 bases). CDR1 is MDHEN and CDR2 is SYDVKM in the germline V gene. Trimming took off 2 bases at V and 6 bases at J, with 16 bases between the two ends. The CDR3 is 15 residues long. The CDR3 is CASSLGGTGTPEAFF. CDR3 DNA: TGTGCCAGCAGTTTAGGTGGAACAGGGACCCCTGAAGCTTTCTTT.

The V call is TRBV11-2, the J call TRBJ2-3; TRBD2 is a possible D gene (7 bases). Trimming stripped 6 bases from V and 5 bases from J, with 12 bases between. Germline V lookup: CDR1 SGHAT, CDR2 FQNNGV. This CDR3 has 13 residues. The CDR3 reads CASRRGARDTQYF. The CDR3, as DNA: TGTGCCAGCAGACGGGGGGCAAGAGATACGCAGTATTTT.

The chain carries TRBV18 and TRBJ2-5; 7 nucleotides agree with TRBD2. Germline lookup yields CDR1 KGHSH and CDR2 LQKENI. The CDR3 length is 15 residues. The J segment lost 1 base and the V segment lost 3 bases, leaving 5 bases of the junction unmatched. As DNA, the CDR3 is TGTGCCAGCTCACCGTTTTCTAGCGGCCAAGAGACCCAGTACTTC. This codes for CASSPFSSGQETQYF. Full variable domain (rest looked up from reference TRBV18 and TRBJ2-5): NAGVMQNPRHLVRRRGQEARLRCSPMKGHSHVYWYRQLPEEGLKFMVYLQKENIIDESGMPKERFSAEFPKEGPSILRIQQVVRGDSAAYFCASSPFSSGQETQYFGPGTRLLVL.